The 27 T cell receptor beta chains below were found in one sample sequenced in a study of identifying expanded T cells in peripheral blood. Profiled with immunoSEQ multiplex PCR; TCRdb holds only in-frame clones, not every one. The repertoire includes about 110,000 clones, about 87% of them detected once, and under 9% sits in the top ten. The sample taken for sequencing was blood. These receptors originate from a person between 18 and 70 years old in good health.

The chain couples TRBV19 to TRBJ1-4; 9 bases align to TRBD1. The CDR3 has 13 amino acids. From germline, CDR1 is LNHDA and CDR2 SQIVND (reference sequence). The V and J ends lost 10 bases and 10 bases, in that order; junction bases with no gene match: 10. CDR3 in amino acids: CAISDRGEGKLFF. CDR3 nucleotides: TGTGCCATCTCGGACAGGGGAGAGGGAAAACTGTTTTTT.

V is TRBV7-2 and J is TRBJ1-6, with D unresolved. Germline V gene data show CDR1 as SGHTA and CDR2 as FQGNSA. The CDR3 loop spans 13 amino acids. V lost 5 bases to trimming and J lost 7 bases, with 9 bases between them. CDR3 in amino acids: CASSRTQNSPLHF. The CDR3 DNA reads as TGTGCCAGCAGCCGAACCCAGAATTCACCCCTCCACTTT.

CDR3 in amino acids: CASSPMSSGGSRPTDTQYF. CDR3 coding DNA: TGTGCCAGCAGCCCGATGAGTAGCGGGGGGTCGAGGCCCACAGATACGCAGTATTTT. The gene calls are TRBV5-6 and TRBJ2-3; TRBD2 aligns across 10 bases. CDR3 length: 19 residues. Germline V gives CDR1 SGHDT, CDR2 YYEEEE. With V trimmed by 4 bases and J by 2 bases, 16 bases remained unmatched.

This rearrangement joins TRBV29-1 to TRBJ1-5; tentatively, D is TRBD1 (5 bases). Germline CDR1 SQVTM, CDR2 ANQGSEA. The CDR3 runs 13 residues. The V end lost 6 bases, the J end lost 7 bases, and 16 bases lay between the germline ends. CDR3 sequence (DNA): TGCAGCGTAGCGACCGCGGAGGGGCAGCCCCAGCATTTT. This codes for CSVATAEGQPQHF.

The chain employs TRBV15 and TRBJ2-7; D gene uncertain. This CDR3 contains 12 residues. Trimming stripped 2 bases from V and 4 bases from J, with 6 bases between. Germline CDR1 and CDR2: LNHNV and YYDKDF (reference sequence). The CDR3 region is CATSRLGYEQYF. CDR3 nucleotides: TGTGCCACCAGCAGACTAGGTTACGAGCAGTACTTC. The complete variable domain, with remaining parts taken from reference TRBV15 and TRBJ2-7, reads DAMVIQNPRYQVTQFGKPVTLSCSQTLNHNVMYWYQQKSSQAPKLLFHYYDKDFNNEADTPDNFQSRRPNTSFCFLDIRSPGLGDTAMYLCATSRLGYEQYFGPGTRLTVT.

The J gene is TRBJ2-3, the V gene TRBV4-2; TRBD2 agrees at 8 bases. The CDR3 spans 17 residues. The J segment lost 6 bases and the V segment lost 1 base, leaving 12 bases of the junction unmatched. The germline V gene has CDR1 LGHNA and CDR2 YNFKEQ. The CDR3, as DNA: TGTGCCAGCAGCCAAGGGTGGGCGGGGGGTCCCCGCGATACGCAGTATTTT. Translation: CASSQGWAGGPRDTQYF.

The chain employs TRBV20-1 and TRBJ2-5; D is undetermined. Germline assignment: CDR1 DFQATT and CDR2 SNEGSKA (reference sequence). V lost 2 bases to trimming and J lost 5 bases, with 6 bases between them. The CDR3 length is 11 residues. CDR3 in amino acids: CSARFAETQYF. DNA of the CDR3: TGCAGTGCTAGATTCGCGGAGACCCAGTACTTC.

The chain couples TRBV21-1 to TRBJ1-1; the DNA was not compared with TRBD1, the D call given in the table. TRBV21-1 is noted as a pseudogene. This CDR3 has 16 amino acids. CDR3 region: CASSKSRTGAGTEAFF. The DNA for the CDR3 is TGTGCCAGCAGCAAATCGAGGACAGGGGCAGGAACTGAAGCTTTCTTT.

The chain links TRBV29-1 to TRBJ2-7; 13 bases agree with TRBD2. Per the germline V gene, CDR1 is SQVTM and CDR2 is ANQGSEA. Germline trimming cut 7 bases from V and 9 bases from J; bases unmatched to any gene: 9. This CDR3 is 13 amino acids long. DNA for the CDR3: TGCAGCGGCACTAGCGGGGGGGCGCGCTTGCAGTACTTC. Its translation is CSGTSGGARLQYF.

The rearrangement joins TRBV5-1 to TRBJ1-2; TRBD1 agrees at 7 bases. The CDR3 loop spans 14 amino acids. Germline-derived CDR1 and CDR2 are SGHRS and YFSETQ. Losses at the gene ends were 0 bases for V and 8 bases for J; bases not matched to a gene: 7. The CDR3 DNA follows: TGCGCCAGCAGCTTGGAAAGACAGGGACGCGGCTACACCTTC. Its protein product is CASSLERQGRGYTF.

The chain employs TRBV5-1 and TRBJ2-7; 14 nucleotides align to TRBD2. The CDR3 is made up of 18 amino acids. CDR1 and CDR2 (germline): SGHRS, YFSETQ. The trim removed 0 bases at V and 3 bases at J, leaving 8 bases unmatched. CDR3 nucleotide sequence: TGCGCCAGCAGCTTGGGCCCGGGACTAGCGGGAGTCCACTACGAGCAGTACTTC. Protein: CASSLGPGLAGVHYEQYF.

This clone appeared a single time. J is TRBJ2-3 and V is TRBV7-3; 7 nucleotides match TRBD2. From germline, CDR1 is SGHTA and CDR2 FQGTGA. The junction had 14 bases not matched to a gene; V was cut back by 5 bases and J by 3 bases. The CDR3 has 17 amino acids. CDR3 sequence reads: CASSGGSSGVRTDTQYF. The CDR3 bases are TGTGCCAGCAGCGGCGGATCTAGCGGCGTGAGGACAGATACGCAGTATTTT.

This clone appeared a few times. This chain uses TRBV7-9 with TRBJ1-3; D is unresolved. Germline V gene sequence: CDR1 SEHNR, CDR2 FQNEAQ (reference sequence). V was trimmed by 4 bases and J by 0 bases, leaving 7 bases between them. The CDR3 totals 14 residues. CDR3 amino acids: CASSSTGSGNTIYF. CDR3 nucleotide sequence: TGTGCCAGCAGCTCCACCGGCTCTGGAAACACCATATATTTT.

The chain has TRBV30 and TRBJ1-5; TRBD1 agrees at 7 bases. V shed 2 bases and J 3 bases; nucleotides not matched to a gene: 7. The CDR3 totals 15 residues. Germline loops: CDR1 GTSNPN, CDR2 SVGIG (reference sequence). The CDR3 here is CAWSTARGHNQPQHF. The DNA of the CDR3 is TGTGCCTGGAGTACAGCTAGGGGGCACAATCAGCCCCAGCATTTT. The complete variable domain, with remaining parts taken from reference TRBV30 and TRBJ1-5, reads SQTIHQWPATLVQPVGSPLSLECTVEGTSNPNLYWYRQAAGRGLQLLFYSVGIGQISSEVPQNLSASRPQDRQFILSSKKLLLSDSGFYLCAWSTARGHNQPQHFGDGTRLSIL.

The chain is built from TRBV6-5 and TRBJ2-7; D is undetermined. V was shortened by 2 bases and J by 3 bases, with 11 bases between the two germline ends. Germline lookup yields CDR1 MNHEY and CDR2 SVGAGI. There are 14 residues in the CDR3. CDR3 region: CASSYVSADYEQYF. The CDR3 nucleotides are TGTGCCAGCAGTTACGTGTCGGCCGACTACGAGCAGTACTTC.

The chain uses TRBV7-8 and TRBJ1-3, with TRBD1 matching over 7 bases. CDR1 is SGHVS, CDR2 FQNEAQ, per germline. This CDR3 contains 13 residues. The V gene end was trimmed by 2 bases and the J gene end by 8 bases; junction bases not matched to a gene: 3. CDR3: CASSLQGGDTIYF. The CDR3 DNA reads TGTGCCAGCAGCTTACAGGGGGGAGACACCATATATTTT.

The gene calls are TRBV29-1 and TRBJ2-1; TRBD1 matches 9 bases. Germline CDR1 reads SQVTM; CDR2 reads ANQGSEA. The CDR3 has 14 residues. With V trimmed by 6 bases and J by 2 bases, 5 bases remained unmatched. The CDR3 spells CSVSRTGAYNEQFF. The CDR3 coding sequence is TGCAGCGTGAGCCGGACAGGGGCCTACAATGAGCAGTTCTTC.

CDR3 loop: CASRRDRGTEAFF. For the CDR3, the DNA is TGTGCCAGCAGGAGGGATAGGGGAACTGAAGCTTTCTTT. The chain is built from TRBV2 and TRBJ1-1; D perhaps matches TRBD1 (5 bases). Trimming took off 6 bases at V and 5 bases at J, with 13 bases between the two ends. The germline CDR1 and CDR2 sequences are SNHLY and FYNNEI. This CDR3 is 13 amino acids long.

The chain has TRBV4-2 and TRBJ1-4; D is perhaps TRBD1 (6 bases). CDR1 is LGHNA, CDR2 YNFKEQ, per germline. The V end lost 4 bases, the J end lost 3 bases, and 12 bases lay between the germline ends. The CDR3 is 15 residues long. This CDR3 is CASSPWGGSNEKLFF. The CDR3 DNA reads TGTGCCAGCAGCCCGTGGGGGGGCTCTAATGAAAAACTGTTTTTT.

V and J are TRBV6-6 and TRBJ1-5; 8 positions match TRBD1. The CDR3 length is 12 residues. Germline CDR1 is MNHNY and CDR2 is SVGAGI (reference sequence). Unmatched junction bases numbered 7, after V lost 4 bases and J lost 14 bases. The CDR3 bases are TGTGCCAGCAGTTCTGGACAGGGCCGTAAGCATTTT. Protein product: CASSSGQGRKHF.

The J gene is TRBJ2-3, the V gene TRBV7-9, with D maybe TRBD2 (5 bases). The CDR3 is 14 amino acids. Germline V CDR1 and CDR2: SEHNR, FQNEAQ (reference sequence). V was shortened by 5 bases and J by 4 bases, with 13 bases between the two germline ends. The CDR3, as DNA: TGTGCCAGCAGCCTTTATGCGCGGGCAGATACGCAGTATTTT. Translating it yields CASSLYARADTQYF.

V usage is TRBV7-2 and J usage is TRBJ1-5, with no clear D. CDR3 length: 13 residues. Germline V gene lookup returns CDR1 SGHTA and CDR2 FQGNSA. The V gene lost 5 bases and the J gene lost 4 bases, with 9 bases spanning the gap. CDR3 protein: CASSPQENQPQHF. The CDR3 DNA is TGTGCCAGCAGCCCGCAGGAGAATCAGCCCCAGCATTTT.

The chain is built from TRBV28 and TRBJ2-2; the D gene is possibly TRBD2 (6 bases). V was pared by 3 bases and J by 2 bases, with 13 bases between. The germline V gene has CDR1 MDHEN and CDR2 SYDVKM. The CDR3 loop spans 16 amino acids. The CDR3 coding sequence is TGTGCCAGCAGTTTTAGCGGTATGCCTAACACCGGGGAGCTGTTTTTT. This encodes CASSFSGMPNTGELFF.

The rearrangement links TRBV5-1 to TRBJ2-2; 9 nucleotides agree with TRBD2. Looked up from germline, CDR1 is SGHRS and CDR2 is YFSETQ. This CDR3 has 17 residues. V gave up 4 bases and J gave up 0 bases; unmatched junction bases: 7. This CDR3 is CASSAQVAGANTGELFF. In nucleotides, the CDR3 is TGCGCCAGCAGCGCCCAAGTAGCGGGAGCGAACACCGGGGAGCTGTTTTTT.

V and J are TRBV6-5 and TRBJ1-2; a weak D match, TRBD1 (5 bases). The V end lost 6 bases, the J end lost 4 bases, and 12 bases lay between the germline ends. CDR3 size: 13 residues. Germline CDR1 and CDR2: MNHEY and SVGAGI. The CDR3 nucleotides read TGTGCCAGCAGAGCAAGGGACTCCTATGGCTACACCTTC. Amino acids: CASRARDSYGYTF.

The rearrangement joins TRBV7-2 to TRBJ2-3, with 12 bases matching TRBD2. This CDR3 contains 16 residues. Losses at the gene ends were 6 bases for V and 2 bases for J; bases not matched to a gene: 6. Looked up from germline, CDR1 is SGHTA and CDR2 is FQGNSA. The CDR3: CASRLAGGPVTDTQYF. The CDR3 bases are TGTGCCAGCAGGCTAGCGGGGGGGCCGGTCACAGATACGCAGTATTTT.

The chain has TRBV2 and TRBJ1-4, with D maybe TRBD1 (5 bases). Germline values: CDR1 SNHLY, CDR2 FYNNEI. CDR3 size: 13 residues. V dropped 11 bases and J dropped 13 bases, with 23 bases sitting between them. The CDR3 loop reads CAGLHRDGIALFF. The CDR3 nucleotides read TGTGCCGGATTACATCGGGACGGAATAGCACTGTTTTTT.